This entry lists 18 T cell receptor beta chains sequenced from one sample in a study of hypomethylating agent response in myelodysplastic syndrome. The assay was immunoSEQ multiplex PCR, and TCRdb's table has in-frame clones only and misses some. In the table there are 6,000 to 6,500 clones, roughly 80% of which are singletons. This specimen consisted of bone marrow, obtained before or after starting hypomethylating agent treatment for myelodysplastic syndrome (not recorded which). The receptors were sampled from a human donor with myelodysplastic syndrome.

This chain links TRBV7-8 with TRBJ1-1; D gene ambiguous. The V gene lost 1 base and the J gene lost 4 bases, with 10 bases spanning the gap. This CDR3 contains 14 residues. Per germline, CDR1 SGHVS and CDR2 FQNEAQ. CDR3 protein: CASSLGSGPTEAFF. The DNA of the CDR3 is TGTGCCAGCAGCTTAGGTAGCGGACCCACTGAAGCTTTCTTT.

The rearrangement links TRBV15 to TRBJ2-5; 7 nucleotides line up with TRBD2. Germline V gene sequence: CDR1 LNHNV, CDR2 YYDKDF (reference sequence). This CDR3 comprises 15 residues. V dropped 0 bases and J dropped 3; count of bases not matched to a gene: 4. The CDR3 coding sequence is TGTGCCACCAGCAGAGATGCGGGGGAGGAAGAGACCCAGTACTTC. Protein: CATSRDAGEEETQYF. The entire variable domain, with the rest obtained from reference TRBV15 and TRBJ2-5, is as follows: DAMVIQNPRYQVTQFGKPVTLSCSQTLNHNVMYWYQQKSSQAPKLLFHYYDKDFNNEADTPDNFQSRRPNTSFCFLDIRSPGLGDTAMYLCATSRDAGEEETQYFGPGTRLLVL.

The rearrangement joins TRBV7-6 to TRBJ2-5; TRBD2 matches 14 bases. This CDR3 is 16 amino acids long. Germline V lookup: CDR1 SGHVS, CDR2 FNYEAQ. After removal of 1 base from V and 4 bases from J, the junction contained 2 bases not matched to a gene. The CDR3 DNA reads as TGTGCCAGCAGCTTAGAGGGACTAGCGGGAGCAGAGACCCAGTACTTC. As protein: CASSLEGLAGAETQYF.

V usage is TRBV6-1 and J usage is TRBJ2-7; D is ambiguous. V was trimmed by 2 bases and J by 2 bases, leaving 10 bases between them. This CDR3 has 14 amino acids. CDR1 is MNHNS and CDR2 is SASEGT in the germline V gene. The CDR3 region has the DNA TGTGCCAGCAGTGAAATAAATGGACCCTACGAGCAGTACTTC. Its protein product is CASSEINGPYEQYF.

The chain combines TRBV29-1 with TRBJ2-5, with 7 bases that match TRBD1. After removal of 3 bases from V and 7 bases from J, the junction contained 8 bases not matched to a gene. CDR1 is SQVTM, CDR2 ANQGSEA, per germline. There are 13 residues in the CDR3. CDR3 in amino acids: CSVDGTDYGTQYF. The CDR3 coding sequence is TGCAGCGTTGACGGGACAGATTATGGGACCCAGTACTTC.

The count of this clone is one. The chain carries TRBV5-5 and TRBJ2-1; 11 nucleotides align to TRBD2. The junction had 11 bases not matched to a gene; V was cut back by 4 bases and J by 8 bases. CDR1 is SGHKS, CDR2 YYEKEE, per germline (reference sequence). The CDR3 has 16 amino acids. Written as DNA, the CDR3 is TGTGCCAGCAGCGAACTGACTAGCGGGGCTGGGGATGAGCAGTTCTTC. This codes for CASSELTSGAGDEQFF.

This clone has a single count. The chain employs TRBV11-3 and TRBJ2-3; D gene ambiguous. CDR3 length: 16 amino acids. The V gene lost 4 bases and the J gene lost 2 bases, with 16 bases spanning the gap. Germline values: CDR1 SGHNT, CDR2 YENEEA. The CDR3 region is CASSSKGRPYTDTQYF. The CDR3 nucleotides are TGTGCCAGCAGCTCAAAAGGTAGGCCTTACACAGATACGCAGTATTTT.

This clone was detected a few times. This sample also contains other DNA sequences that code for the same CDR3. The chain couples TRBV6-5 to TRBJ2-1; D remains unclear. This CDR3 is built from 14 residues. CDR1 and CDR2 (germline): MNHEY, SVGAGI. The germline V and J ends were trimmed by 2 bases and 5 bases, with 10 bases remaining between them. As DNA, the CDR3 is TGTGCCAGCAGTTACCTAGGCAGAAACAATGAGCAGTTCTTC. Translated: CASSYLGRNNEQFF.

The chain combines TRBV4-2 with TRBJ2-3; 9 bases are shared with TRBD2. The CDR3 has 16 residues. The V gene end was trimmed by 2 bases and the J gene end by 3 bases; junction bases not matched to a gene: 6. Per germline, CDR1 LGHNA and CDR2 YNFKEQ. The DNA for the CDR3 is TGTGCCAGCAGCCAATTAGCTAGCGGGGTTACAGATACGCAGTATTTT. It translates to CASSQLASGVTDTQYF.

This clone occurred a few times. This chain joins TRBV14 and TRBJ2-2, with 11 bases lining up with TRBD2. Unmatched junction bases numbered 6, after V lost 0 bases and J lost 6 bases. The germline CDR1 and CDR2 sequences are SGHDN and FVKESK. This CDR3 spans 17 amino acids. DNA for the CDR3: TGTGCCAGCAGCCAAGACGGTCTAGCGGGAGGATCCGGGGAGCTGTTTTTT. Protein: CASSQDGLAGGSGELFF.

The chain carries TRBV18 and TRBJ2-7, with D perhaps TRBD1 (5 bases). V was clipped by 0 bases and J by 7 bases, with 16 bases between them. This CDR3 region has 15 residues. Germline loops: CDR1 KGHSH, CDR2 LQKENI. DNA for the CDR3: TGTGCCAGCTCACCACCGGTCGGACACGGGTTGGAGCAGTACTTC. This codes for CASSPPVGHGLEQYF.

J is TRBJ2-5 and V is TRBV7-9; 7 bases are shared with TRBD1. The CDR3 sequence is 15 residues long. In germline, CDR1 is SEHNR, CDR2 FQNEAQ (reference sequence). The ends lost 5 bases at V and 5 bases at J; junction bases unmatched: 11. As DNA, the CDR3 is TGTGCCAGCAGCGATCCGGGACAGTGGGGGGAGACCCAGTACTTC. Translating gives CASSDPGQWGETQYF. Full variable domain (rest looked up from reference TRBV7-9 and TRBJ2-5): DTGVSQNPRHKITKRGQNVTFRCDPISEHNRLYWYRQTLGQGPEFLTYFQNEAQLEKSRLLSDRFSAERPKGSFSTLEIQRTEQGDSAMYLCASSDPGQWGETQYFGPGTRLLVL.

The CDR3 DNA is TGCAGTGCTAGAGCGGGCTACGAGCAGTACTTC. It is translated as CSARAGYEQYF. V gene TRBV20-1 combines with J gene TRBJ2-7; D gene unclear. CDR1 is DFQATT, CDR2 SNEGSKA, per germline (reference sequence). Deletions cut 1 base from V and 3 bases from J, with 4 bases between. CDR3 size: 11 residues.

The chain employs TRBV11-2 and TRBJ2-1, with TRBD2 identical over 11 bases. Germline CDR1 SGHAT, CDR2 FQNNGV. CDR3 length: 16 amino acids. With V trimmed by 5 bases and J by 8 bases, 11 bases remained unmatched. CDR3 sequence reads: CASSELTSGAGDEQFF. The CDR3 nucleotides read TGTGCCAGCAGCGAACTGACTAGCGGGGCTGGGGATGAGCAGTTCTTC.

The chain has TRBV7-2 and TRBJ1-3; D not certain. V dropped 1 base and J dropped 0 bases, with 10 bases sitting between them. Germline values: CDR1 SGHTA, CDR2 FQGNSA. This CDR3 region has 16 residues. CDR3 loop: CASSLVPVRSGNTIYF. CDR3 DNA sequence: TGTGCCAGCAGCTTAGTGCCGGTCCGCTCTGGAAACACCATATATTTT.

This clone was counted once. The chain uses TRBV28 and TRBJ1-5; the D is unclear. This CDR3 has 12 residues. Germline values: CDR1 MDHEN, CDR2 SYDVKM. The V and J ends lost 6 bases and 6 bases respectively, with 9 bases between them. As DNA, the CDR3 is TGTGCCAGCAGGGTTGGGAGTCAGCCCCAGCATTTT. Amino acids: CASRVGSQPQHF.

CDR3 DNA: TGTGCCACAACCGTGGACAGGGAAAGCGAAAAACTGTTTTTT. The encoded protein is CATTVDRESEKLFF. The chain is built from TRBV15 and TRBJ1-4, with TRBD1 matching over 8 bases. The CDR3 runs to 14 residues. With V trimmed by 9 bases and J by 8 bases, 11 bases remained unmatched. Germline values: CDR1 LNHNV, CDR2 YYDKDF (reference sequence).

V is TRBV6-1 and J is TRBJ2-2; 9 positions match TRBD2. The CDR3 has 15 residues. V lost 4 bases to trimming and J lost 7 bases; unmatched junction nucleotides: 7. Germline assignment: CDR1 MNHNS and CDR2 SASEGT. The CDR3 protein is CASSALAGNVGELFF. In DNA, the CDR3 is TGTGCCAGCAGTGCTCTAGCGGGGAATGTCGGGGAGCTGTTTTTT.